This is a list of T cell receptor beta chains from one sample in a study of T cells after yellow fever vaccination. TCRdb fed the 5' RACE reads into MiXCR, producing one record per CDR3 protein. The table includes approximately 600,000 distinct CDR3 sequences, roughly an eighth detected once. This material consisted of PBMCs, taken on the day of the yellow fever booster vaccination. Receptor source: a man aged 25-45 years who received the YFV17D yellow fever vaccine. Each CDR3 is given without its conserved first and last residue.

V gene,CDR3 protein
TRBV24-1,ATSDKRLAGVDEQF
TRBV7-2,ASSFNRDNEQF
TRBV7-3,ASSLSGHMNTEAF
TRBV3-1,ASSRDFFSYEQY
TRBV11-2,ASSLGRSNQPQH
TRBV12-3/TRBV12-4,ASTSSDRARPY
TRBV12-3/TRBV12-4,ASSLVGVETQY
TRBV5-6,ASSLVGQEVGGYT
TRBV18,ASSPVSREETQY
TRBV6-2/TRBV6-3,ASSTLYGYT
TRBV28,ASSALGGYT
TRBV4-3,ASSPTTTGVAGELF
TRBV6-2/TRBV6-3,ASSLRLAGSSYNEQF
TRBV5-1,ASSLAERVVYNEQF
TRBV29-1,SVETERAYEQY
TRBV20-1,SAEDRDRDPGGGDTQY
TRBV3-1,ASSRTGTDEKLF
TRBV25-1,ASSALGGLAGEVNEQF
TRBV9,ASSVGNSGSTDTQY
TRBV29-1,SGRDGASYEQY
TRBV5-1,ASSLVSQAADLSGANVLT
TRBV20-1,SATTGTSGSDTQY
TRBV7-3,ASSQGHAGELF
TRBV12-3/TRBV12-4,ASSFLHETQY
TRBV20-1,SATLRGQPRNEQF
TRBV30,AWSPARGIAYEQY
TRBV5-4,AGRLNRDSLDEQF
TRBV6-2/TRBV6-3,ASSYSGQYNEQF
TRBV20-1,SARGISGREETQY
TRBV28,ASTRHPTLGELF
TRBV6-2/TRBV6-3,ASSPPRGNTGELF
TRBV20-1,SATLGNQPQH
TRBV28,ASSLRPAVRY
TRBV20-1,SAISRDWIGDEQF
TRBV7-9,ASSRTDTEAF
TRBV7-2,ASSFPGTPYT
TRBV15,ATSLDLTGELF
TRBV7-3,ASSLTPGRGMNTEAF
TRBV25-1,ASSESGLYGYT
TRBV27,ASATGYTGELF
TRBV5-3,ARSLSGQGAHEQY
TRBV20-1,SAIIPGQGRYEQF
TRBV6-6,ASSSLWNTQY